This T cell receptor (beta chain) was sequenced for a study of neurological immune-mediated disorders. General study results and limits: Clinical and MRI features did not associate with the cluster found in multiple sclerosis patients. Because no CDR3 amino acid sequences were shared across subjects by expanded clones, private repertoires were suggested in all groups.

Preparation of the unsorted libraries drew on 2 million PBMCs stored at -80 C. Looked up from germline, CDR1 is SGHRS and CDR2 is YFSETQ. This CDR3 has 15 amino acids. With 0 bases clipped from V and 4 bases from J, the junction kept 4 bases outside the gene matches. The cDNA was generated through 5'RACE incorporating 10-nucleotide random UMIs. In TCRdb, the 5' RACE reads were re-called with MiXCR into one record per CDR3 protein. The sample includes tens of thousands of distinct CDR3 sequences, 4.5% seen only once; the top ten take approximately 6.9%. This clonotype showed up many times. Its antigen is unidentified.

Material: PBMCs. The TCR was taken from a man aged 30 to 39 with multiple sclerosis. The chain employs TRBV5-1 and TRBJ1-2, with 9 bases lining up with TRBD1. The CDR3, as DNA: TGCGCCAGCAGCTTGGTGGACAGGGGATTCTATGGCTACACCTTC. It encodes CASSLVDRGFYGYTF.